This is a list of T cell receptor beta chains from one sample in a study of T-cell memory formation after mild COVID-19. TCRdb re-analysed the 5' RACE reads in MiXCR, keeping a single row per CDR3 protein. Here the sample spans about 130,000 distinct CDR3 sequences, about 6% being singletons. Sequencing was performed on PBMCs or a T cell subset sorted from them (not recorded which). Source of these receptors: an adult woman who had mild COVID-19 (a few samples of this study predate the infection). Cell type and time point are not known. Both conserved end residues are part of each CDR3. Fields, in order: J gene, clone size, D gene, V gene, CDR3 protein, CDR3 DNA. A D gene is named only where the DNA matches it firmly. The listing skips clone size in some rows; elsewhere it reads once, few, many or a size class.

TRBJ2-7,once,TRBD2,TRBV5-1,CASSPGLAANEQYF,TGCGCCAGCAGCCCGGGACTAGCGGCCAACGAGCAGTACTTC
TRBJ2-5,many,NA,TRBV20-1,CSAESRLQETQYF,TGCAGTGCCGAGAGTAGGTTGCAAGAGACCCAGTACTTC
TRBJ1-4,few,NA,TRBV12-3/TRBV12-4,CASSLGMFRKLFF,TGTGCCAGCAGTTTGGGGATGTTTCGGAAACTGTTTTTT
TRBJ2-7,many,TRBD2,TRBV9,CASSAGSGDLTLSYEQYF,TGTGCCAGCAGCGCGGGTAGCGGGGACTTAACCCTCTCCTACGAGCAGTACTTC
TRBJ2-2,once,TRBD2,TRBV9,CASSVGSGLSGTGELFF,TGTGCCAGCAGCGTGGGTAGCGGGTTAAGTGGCACCGGGGAGCTGTTTTTT
TRBJ2-7,many,NA,TRBV7-8,CASSLGEVYEQYF,TGTGCCAGCAGCTTAGGGGAGGTATACGAGCAGTACTTC
TRBJ2-1,few,NA,TRBV7-9,CASSLVLGSYNEQFF,TGTGCCAGCAGCTTAGTCCTGGGCTCCTACAATGAGCAGTTCTTC
TRBJ2-7,NA,NA,TRBV5-1,CASSLAIGRASYEQYF,TGCGCCAGCAGCTTGGCCATCGGTAGGGCCTCCTACGAGCAGTACTTC
TRBJ1-1,few,TRBD1,TRBV12-3/TRBV12-4,CASSFNRGWGNGEAFF,TGTGCCAGCAGTTTTAACAGGGGCTGGGGGAACGGTGAAGCTTTCTTT
TRBJ1-5,NA,NA,TRBV2,CASSEARGSNQPQHF,TGTGCCAGCAGTGAAGCGAGAGGGTCCAATCAGCCCCAGCATTTT
TRBJ1-4,NA,NA,TRBV10-3,CAISETLYSGESNEKLFF,TGTGCCATCAGTGAGACCTTATACTCGGGGGAATCCAATGAAAAACTGTTTTTT
TRBJ2-7,many,NA,TRBV5-5,CASSPGQGYDEQYF,TGTGCCAGCAGCCCCGGGCAGGGGTACGACGAGCAGTACTTC
TRBJ1-1,many,TRBD1,TRBV9,CASSVGVTGGFPEAFF,TGTGCCAGCAGCGTAGGGGTGACAGGGGGTTTTCCTGAAGCTTTCTTT
TRBJ2-3,many,TRBD1,TRBV5-1,CASSPGGASTDTQYF,TGCGCCAGCAGCCCAGGGGGCGCAAGCACAGATACGCAGTATTTT
TRBJ2-1,many,NA,TRBV9,CASSEEQGTNEQFF,TGTGCCAGCAGCGAAGAACAGGGTACTAATGAGCAGTTCTTC
TRBJ2-1,NA,NA,TRBV5-1,CASSGSSYNEQFF,TGCGCCAGCAGCGGTAGCTCCTACAATGAGCAGTTCTTC
TRBJ2-3,NA,TRBD2,TRBV6-2/TRBV6-3,CASSKGGSNTQYF,TGTGCCAGCAGTAAAGGCGGGAGCAATACGCAGTATTTT
TRBJ1-2,many,NA,TRBV10-3,CAISEMDLNYGYTF,TGTGCCATCAGTGAGATGGACTTGAACTATGGCTACACCTTC
TRBJ1-2,few,TRBD1,TRBV6-5,CASSPNPGQGYGYTF,TGTGCCAGCAGTCCTAACCCAGGACAGGGCTATGGCTACACCTTC
TRBJ1-2,few,TRBD1,TRBV5-1,CASSSQRLNRGPRSLYGYTF,TGCGCCAGCAGCTCCCAGCGGTTAAACAGGGGGCCCAGGAGCCTCTATGGCTACACCTTC
TRBJ1-4,few,NA,TRBV12-3/TRBV12-4,CASSLGGAGVEKLFF,TGTGCCAGCAGTCTGGGGGGAGCAGGTGTTGAAAAACTGTTTTTT
TRBJ2-3,few,TRBD2,TRBV29-1,CSVKAGTSTDTQYF,TGCAGCGTTAAAGCGGGAACTAGCACAGATACGCAGTATTTT
TRBJ2-1,NA,NA,TRBV12-3/TRBV12-4,CASSLGGDRFNEQFF,TGTGCCAGCAGTTTGGGGGGAGATAGGTTTAATGAGCAGTTCTTC
TRBJ2-5,few,NA,TRBV4-1,CASSRGESQYF,TGCGCCAGCAGCCGGGGCGAGTCCCAGTACTTC
TRBJ1-5,NA,NA,TRBV20-1,CSARQGPLVGNQPQHF,TGCAGTGCTAGACAGGGGCCCCTGGTTGGCAATCAGCCCCAGCATTTT